The next 5 T cell receptor beta chains were all read from a single sample in a study of control samples from healthy donors and cancer patients. Assay used: immunoSEQ multiplex PCR; TCRdb lists only in-frame clones, some missing. The profile covers 150,000 or so clones, with about 90% appearing a single time and approximately 1.6% taken by the ten largest. Material for sequencing was blood. Receptor source: a young man in good health.

V gene TRBV28 combines with J gene TRBJ2-2; 9 bases line up with TRBD1. Per germline, CDR1 MDHEN and CDR2 SYDVKM. The CDR3 covers 17 residues. V dropped 3 bases and J dropped 0; count of bases not matched to a gene: 5. This chain's CDR3 is CASSFLGTGTNTGELFF. In DNA, the CDR3 is TGTGCCAGCAGTTTCTTAGGGACAGGGACGAACACCGGGGAGCTGTTTTTT.

The V gene is TRBV7-2, the J gene TRBJ2-7; D not resolved. This CDR3 comprises 14 residues. Trimming removed 5 bases at V and 6 bases at J, with 17 bases between. Germline V lookup: CDR1 SGHTA, CDR2 FQGNSA. DNA for the CDR3: TGTGCCAGCAGCCCCCCGACCGGTTCCCCCGAGCAGTACTTC. This sequence encodes CASSPPTGSPEQYF.

The chain combines TRBV18 with TRBJ1-3, with D unresolved. In germline, CDR1 is KGHSH, CDR2 LQKENI. The CDR3 has 16 residues. V shed 3 bases and J shed 0 bases, with 12 bases lying between them. CDR3 loop: CASSPWQEDSGNTIYF. The CDR3 coding sequence is TGTGCCAGCTCACCCTGGCAGGAAGACTCTGGAAACACCATATATTTT.

J is TRBJ1-5 and V is TRBV10-1; D unresolved. This CDR3 has 13 residues. Trimming stripped 4 bases from V and 4 bases from J, with 8 bases between. CDR1 is WNHNN and CDR2 is SYGVQD in the germline V gene (reference sequence). DNA for the CDR3: TGCGCCAGCAGTGCAAAAAAAAATCAGCCCCAGCATTTT. Its translation is CASSAKKNQPQHF.

The rearrangement links TRBV24-1 to TRBJ2-1; D assignment may be TRBD1 or TRBD2 (6 bases each). CDR1 KGHDR and CDR2 SFDVKD come from the germline V gene. The CDR3 consists of 14 residues. V lost 8 bases and J 0 bases, leaving 10 bases between the germline ends. The CDR3 is CATKGGGSYNEQFF. The CDR3 DNA sequence: TGTGCCACCAAAGGAGGGGGCTCCTACAATGAGCAGTTCTTC.